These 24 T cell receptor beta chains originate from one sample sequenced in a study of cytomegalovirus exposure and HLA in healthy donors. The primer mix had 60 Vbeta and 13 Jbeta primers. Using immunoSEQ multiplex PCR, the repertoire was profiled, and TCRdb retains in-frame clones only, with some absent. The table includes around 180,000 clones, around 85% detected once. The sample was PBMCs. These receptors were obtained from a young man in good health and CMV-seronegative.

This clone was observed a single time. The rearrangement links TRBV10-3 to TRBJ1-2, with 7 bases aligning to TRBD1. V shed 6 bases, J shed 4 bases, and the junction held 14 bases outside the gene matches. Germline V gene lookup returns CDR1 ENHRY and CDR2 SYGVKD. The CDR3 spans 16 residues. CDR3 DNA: TGTGCCATCAGGACACAGGGGTCCCAAGGGGGCTATGGCTACACCTTC. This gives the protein CAIRTQGSQGGYGYTF.

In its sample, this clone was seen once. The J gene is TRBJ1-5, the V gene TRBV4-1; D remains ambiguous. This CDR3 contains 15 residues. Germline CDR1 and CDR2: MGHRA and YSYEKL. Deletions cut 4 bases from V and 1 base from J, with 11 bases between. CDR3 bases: TGCGCCAGCAGCCCCTTCCTAGGCAGCAATCAGCCCCAGCATTTT. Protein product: CASSPFLGSNQPQHF.

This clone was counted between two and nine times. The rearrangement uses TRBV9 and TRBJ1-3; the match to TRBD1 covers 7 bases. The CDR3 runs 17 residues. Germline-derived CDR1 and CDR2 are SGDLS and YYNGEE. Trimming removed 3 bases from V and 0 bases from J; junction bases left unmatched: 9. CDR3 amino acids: CASSAGQATNSGNTIYF. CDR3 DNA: TGTGCCAGCAGCGCCGGACAGGCCACCAACTCTGGAAACACCATATATTTT.

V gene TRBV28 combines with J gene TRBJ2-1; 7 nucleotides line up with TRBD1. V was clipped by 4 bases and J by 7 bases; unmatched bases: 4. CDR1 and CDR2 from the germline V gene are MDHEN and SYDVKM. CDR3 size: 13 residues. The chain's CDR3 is CASSWDRRNEQFF. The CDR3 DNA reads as TGTGCCAGCAGTTGGGACAGACGGAATGAGCAGTTCTTC.

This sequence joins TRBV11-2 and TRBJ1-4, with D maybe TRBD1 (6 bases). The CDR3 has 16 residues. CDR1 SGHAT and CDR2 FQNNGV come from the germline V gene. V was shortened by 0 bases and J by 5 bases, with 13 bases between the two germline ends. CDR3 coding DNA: TGTGCCAGCAGCTTAGATTCGGGACAAGGAAATGAAAAACTGTTTTTT. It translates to CASSLDSGQGNEKLFF. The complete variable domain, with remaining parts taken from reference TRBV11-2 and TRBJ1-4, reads EAGVAQSPRYKIIEKRQSVAFWCNPISGHATLYWYQQILGQGPKLLIQFQNNGVVDDSQLPKDRFSAERLKGVDSTLKIQPAKLEDSAVYLCASSLDSGQGNEKLFFGSGTQLSVL.

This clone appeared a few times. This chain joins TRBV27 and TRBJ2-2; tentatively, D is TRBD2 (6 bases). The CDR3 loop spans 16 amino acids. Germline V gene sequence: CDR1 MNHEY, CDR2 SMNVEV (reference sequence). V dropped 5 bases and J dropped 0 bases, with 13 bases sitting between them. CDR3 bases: TGTGCCAGCAGTAAGGTTAGACTAGCGAACACCGGGGAGCTGTTTTTT. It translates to CASSKVRLANTGELFF.

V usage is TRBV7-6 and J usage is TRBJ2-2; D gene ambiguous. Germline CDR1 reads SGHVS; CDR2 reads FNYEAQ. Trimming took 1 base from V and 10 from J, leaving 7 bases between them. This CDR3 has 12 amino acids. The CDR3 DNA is TGTGCCAGCAGCTTAGGAGCTGAGGAGCTGTTTTTT. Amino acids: CASSLGAEELFF.

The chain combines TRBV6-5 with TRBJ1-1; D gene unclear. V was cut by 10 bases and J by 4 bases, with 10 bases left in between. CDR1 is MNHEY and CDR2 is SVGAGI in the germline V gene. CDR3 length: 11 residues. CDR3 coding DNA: TGTGCCACCAAGAGAGTCACTGAAGCTTTCTTT. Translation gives CATKRVTEAFF.

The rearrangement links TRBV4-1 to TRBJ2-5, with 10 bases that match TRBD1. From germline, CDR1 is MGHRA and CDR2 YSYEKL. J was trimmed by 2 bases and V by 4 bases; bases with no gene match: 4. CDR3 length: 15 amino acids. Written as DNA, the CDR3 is TGCGCCAGCAGCCGAGGGGACAGGGGACAAGAGACCCAGTACTTC. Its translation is CASSRGDRGQETQYF.

CDR3 coding DNA: TGTGCCAGCAGCCTCGATTCCCGACAGGCCCAGCCCCAGCATTTT. Amino acids: CASSLDSRQAQPQHF. The chain combines TRBV7-2 with TRBJ1-5; a possible D gene is TRBD1 (6 bases). V lost 5 bases, J lost 7 bases, and 18 bases lay in between. Germline V gene sequence: CDR1 SGHTA, CDR2 FQGNSA. CDR3 length equals 15 residues.

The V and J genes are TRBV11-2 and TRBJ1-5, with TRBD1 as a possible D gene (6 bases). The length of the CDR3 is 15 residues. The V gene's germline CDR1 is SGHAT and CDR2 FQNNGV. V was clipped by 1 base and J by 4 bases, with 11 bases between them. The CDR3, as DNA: TGTGCCAGCAGCTTAGGCACAGGGCTAAATCAGCCCCAGCATTTT. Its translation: CASSLGTGLNQPQHF.

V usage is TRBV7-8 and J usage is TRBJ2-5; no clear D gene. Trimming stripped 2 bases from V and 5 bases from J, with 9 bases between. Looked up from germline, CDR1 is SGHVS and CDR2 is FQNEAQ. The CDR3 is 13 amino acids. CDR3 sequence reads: CASSLSDGETQYF. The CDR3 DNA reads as TGTGCCAGCAGCTTAAGTGACGGGGAGACCCAGTACTTC. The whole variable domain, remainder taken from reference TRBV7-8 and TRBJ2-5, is GAGVSQSPRYKVAKRGQDVALRCDPISGHVSLFWYQQALGQGPEFLTYFQNEAQLDKSGLPSDRFFAERPEGSVSTLKIQRTQQEDSAVYLCASSLSDGETQYFGPGTRLLVL.

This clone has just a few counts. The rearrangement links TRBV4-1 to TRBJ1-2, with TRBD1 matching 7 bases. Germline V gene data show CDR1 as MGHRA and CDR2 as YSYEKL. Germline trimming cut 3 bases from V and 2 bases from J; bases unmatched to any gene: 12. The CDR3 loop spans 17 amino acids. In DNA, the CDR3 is TGCGCCAGCAGCCACCTGGGCTACAGGGGAGTAAACTATGGCTACACCTTC. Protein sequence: CASSHLGYRGVNYGYTF.

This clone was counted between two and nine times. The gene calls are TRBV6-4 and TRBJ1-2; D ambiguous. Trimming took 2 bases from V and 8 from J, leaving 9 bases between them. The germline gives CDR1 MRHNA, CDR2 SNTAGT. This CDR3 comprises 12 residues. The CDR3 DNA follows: TGTGCCAGCAGTGACGGGCATTTGGGCTACACCTTC. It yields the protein CASSDGHLGYTF.

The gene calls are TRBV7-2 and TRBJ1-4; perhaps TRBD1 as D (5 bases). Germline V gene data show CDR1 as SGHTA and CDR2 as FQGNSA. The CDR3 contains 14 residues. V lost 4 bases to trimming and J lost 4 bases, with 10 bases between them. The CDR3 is CASSSPGFNEKLFF. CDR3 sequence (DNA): TGTGCCAGCAGCTCCCCAGGGTTTAATGAAAAACTGTTTTTT.

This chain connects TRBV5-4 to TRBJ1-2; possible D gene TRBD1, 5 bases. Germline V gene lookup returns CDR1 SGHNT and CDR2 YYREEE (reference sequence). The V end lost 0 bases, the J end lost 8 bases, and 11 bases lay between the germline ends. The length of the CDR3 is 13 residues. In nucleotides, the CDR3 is TGTGCCAGCAGCTTGGTGGGGGGATTGGGCTACACCTTC. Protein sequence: CASSLVGGLGYTF.

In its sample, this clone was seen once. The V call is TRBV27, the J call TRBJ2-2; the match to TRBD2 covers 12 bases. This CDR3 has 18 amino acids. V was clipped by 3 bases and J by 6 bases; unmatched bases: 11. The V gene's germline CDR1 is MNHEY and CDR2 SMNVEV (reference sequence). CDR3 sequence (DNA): TGTGCCAGCAGTTTCCAACCCCCACTAGCGGGAGGTTCCGGGGAGCTGTTTTTT. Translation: CASSFQPPLAGGSGELFF.

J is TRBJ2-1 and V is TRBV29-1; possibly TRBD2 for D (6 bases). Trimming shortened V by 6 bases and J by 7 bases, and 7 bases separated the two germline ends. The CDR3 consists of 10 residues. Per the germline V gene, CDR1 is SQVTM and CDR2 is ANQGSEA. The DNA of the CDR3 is TGCAGCGTGGGGGGTAATGAGCAGTTCTTC. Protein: CSVGGNEQFF.

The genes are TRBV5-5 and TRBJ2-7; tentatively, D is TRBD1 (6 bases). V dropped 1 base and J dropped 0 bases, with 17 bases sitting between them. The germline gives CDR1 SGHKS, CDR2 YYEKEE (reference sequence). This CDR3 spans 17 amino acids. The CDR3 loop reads CASSLFSQGRSSYEQYF. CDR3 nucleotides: TGTGCCAGCAGCTTGTTCTCACAGGGTCGAAGCTCCTACGAGCAGTACTTC.

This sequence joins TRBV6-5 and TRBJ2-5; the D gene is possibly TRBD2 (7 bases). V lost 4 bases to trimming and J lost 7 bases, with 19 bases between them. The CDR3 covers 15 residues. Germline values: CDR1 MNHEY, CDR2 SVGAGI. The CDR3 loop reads CASSSRGPPPGTQYF. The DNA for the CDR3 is TGTGCCAGCAGTTCGCGGGGGCCACCGCCGGGGACCCAGTACTTC.

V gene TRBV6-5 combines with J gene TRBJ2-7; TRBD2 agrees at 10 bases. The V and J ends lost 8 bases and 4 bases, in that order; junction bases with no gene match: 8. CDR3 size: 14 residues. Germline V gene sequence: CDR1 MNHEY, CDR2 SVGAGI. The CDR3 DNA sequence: TGTGCCAGCCAGAGCGGGGGGGTGACATACGAGCAGTACTTC. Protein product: CASQSGGVTYEQYF.

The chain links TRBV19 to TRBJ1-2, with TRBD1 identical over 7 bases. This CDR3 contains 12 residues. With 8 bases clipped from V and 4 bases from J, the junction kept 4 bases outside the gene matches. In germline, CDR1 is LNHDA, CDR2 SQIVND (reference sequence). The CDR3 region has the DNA TGTGCCAGTGGACAGGACGCCTATGGCTACACCTTC. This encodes CASGQDAYGYTF. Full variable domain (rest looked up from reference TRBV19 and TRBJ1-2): DGGITQSPKYLFRKEGQNVTLSCEQNLNHDAMYWYRQDPGQGLRLIYYSQIVNDFQKGDIAEGYSVSREKKESFPLTVTSAQKNPTAFYLCASGQDAYGYTFGSGTRLTVV.

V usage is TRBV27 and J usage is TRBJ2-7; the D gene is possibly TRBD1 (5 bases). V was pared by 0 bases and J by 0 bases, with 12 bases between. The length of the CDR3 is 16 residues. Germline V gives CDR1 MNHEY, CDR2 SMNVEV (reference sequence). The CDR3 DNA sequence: TGTGCCAGCAGTTTATCCATGGGCAGGGTCTCCTACGAGCAGTACTTC. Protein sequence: CASSLSMGRVSYEQYF.

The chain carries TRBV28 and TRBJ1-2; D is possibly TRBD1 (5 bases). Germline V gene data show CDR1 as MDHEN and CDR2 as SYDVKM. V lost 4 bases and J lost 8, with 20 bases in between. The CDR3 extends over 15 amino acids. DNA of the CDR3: TGTGCCAGCAGTTCCACATTGGTAGGGGAAGCGGGCTACACCTTC. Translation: CASSSTLVGEAGYTF.